This TCR beta chain was sequenced for a study of T-cell reconstitution after alpha-beta-depleted transplantation in children. This clonotype was counted ten times or more. Trimming took off 7 bases at V and 6 bases at J, with 12 bases between the two ends. Germline loops: CDR1 SQVTM, CDR2 ANQGSEA. The CDR3 spans 12 residues. Researchers prepared the TCRbeta library using unique molecular identifiers, the study reports. TCRdb re-derived calls from the PCR reads in MiXCR, one entry per CDR3 protein. In the table there are 200,000 or so distinct CDR3 sequences, about 6% of which are singletons. This TCR was sampled from a girl under three years old with combined immunodeficiency, due to receive a stem cell transplant. The chain couples TRBV29-1 to TRBJ2-2; D gene uncertain. The sequencing used PBMCs, collected before TCRalphabeta/CD19-depleted stem cell transplant. CDR3 DNA sequence: TGCAGCGCTATACATATTGCCGGGGAGCTGTTTTTT. This encodes CSAIHIAGELFF.